This T cell receptor beta chain comes out of a study of long-term antiretroviral therapy in people with HIV. Sequencing relied on immunoSEQ assay v3.0, run at survey level. TCRdb keeps only in-frame clones here, not all; method: immunoSEQ multiplex PCR. The sample has some 24,000 clones, around 86% seen once. Study results and caveats: Repertoire dominance by clones expanded before ART was seen at all time points. HIV repertoire CDR3 lengths ranged less widely than those of controls.

To note about this clone: Antigen unknown.

The sample here was unsorted PBMCs, taken at the start of antiretroviral therapy, before treatment. The clonotype was recovered from a woman under 30 with HIV.

The CDR3 DNA sequence: TGTGCCAGCAGTTTATTAGGGACAAACACCGGGGAGCTGTTTTTT. This sequence encodes CASSLLGTNTGELFF. The V gene is TRBV28, the J gene TRBJ2-2, with TRBD1 as a possible D gene (6 bases). V gave up 1 base and J gave up 2 bases, with 8 bases separating them. Per the germline V gene, CDR1 is MDHEN and CDR2 is SYDVKM. The CDR3 consists of 15 residues.